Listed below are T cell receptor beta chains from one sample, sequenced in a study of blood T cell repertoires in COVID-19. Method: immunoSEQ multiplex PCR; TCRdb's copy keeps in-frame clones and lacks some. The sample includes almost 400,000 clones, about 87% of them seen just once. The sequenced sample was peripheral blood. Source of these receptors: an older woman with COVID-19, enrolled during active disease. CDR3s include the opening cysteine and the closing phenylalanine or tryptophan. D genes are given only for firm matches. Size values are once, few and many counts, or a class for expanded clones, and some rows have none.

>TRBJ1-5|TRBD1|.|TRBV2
TGTGCCAGCAGTGCCCGGGACAGGGACTCCAATCAGCCCCAGCATTTT
CASSARDRDSNQPQHF
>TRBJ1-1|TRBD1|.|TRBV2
TGTGCCAGCAGCCTACTGGACAGGCTGAACACTGAAGCTTTCTTT
CASSLLDRLNTEAFF
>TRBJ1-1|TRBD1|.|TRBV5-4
TGTGCCAGCAGCCGTCCCGGGACAGGGCCTAGGACTGAAGCTTTCTTT
CASSRPGTGPRTEAFF
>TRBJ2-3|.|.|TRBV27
TGTGCCAGCAGTTTAAACCAGGCCACAGATACGCAGTATTTT
CASSLNQATDTQYF
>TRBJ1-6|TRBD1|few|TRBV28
TGTGCCAGCGCGGAGACAGGGGATTCACCCCTCCACTTT
CASAETGDSPLHF
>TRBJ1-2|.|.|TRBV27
TGTGCCAGCAGTTTAGCGGGGAACTATGGCTACACCTTC
CASSLAGNYGYTF
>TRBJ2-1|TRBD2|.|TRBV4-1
TGCGCCAGCAGCCCCGCCCCATTAGCGGGGGGCGGCGGGAATGAGCAGTTCTTC
CASSPAPLAGGGGNEQFF
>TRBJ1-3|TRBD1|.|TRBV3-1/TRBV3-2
TGTGCCAGCAGCCAAGGGGACAGAAGGGGAAACACCATATATTTT
CASSQGDRRGNTIYF
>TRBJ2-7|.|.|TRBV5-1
TGCGCCAGCAGCTCGGGTGAGGGATACGAGCAGTACTTC
CASSSGEGYEQYF
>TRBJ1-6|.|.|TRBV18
TGTGCCAGCTCACCACCGGACAAGAGCCTGAGGAATTCACCCCTCCACTTT
CASSPPDKSLRNSPLHF
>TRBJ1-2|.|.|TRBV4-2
TGTGCCAGCAGCCATTCGGCAGGGACTAACTATGGCTACACCTTC
CASSHSAGTNYGYTF
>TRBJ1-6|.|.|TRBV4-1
TGCGCCAGCAGCCAAGATTCCCCAAATTCACCCCTCCACTTT
CASSQDSPNSPLHF
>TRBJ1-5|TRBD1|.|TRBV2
TGTGCCAGCAGGGGGGACAGGGGGAGCCAGCCCCAGCATTTT
CASRGDRGSQPQHF
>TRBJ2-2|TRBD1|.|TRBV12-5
TGTGCTAGTGGTGGGACAGGGGGGAACATAGCCGGGGAGCTGTTTTTT
CASGGTGGNIAGELFF
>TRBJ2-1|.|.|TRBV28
TGTGCCAGCAGTTCCGCAAAAGACAGGCCCAATGAGCAGTTCTTC
CASSSAKDRPNEQFF
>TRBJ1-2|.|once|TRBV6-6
TGTGCCAGCAGTTACTCGGGCCCGGGACTGGCCTCGGGCTACACCTTC
CASSYSGPGLASGYTF
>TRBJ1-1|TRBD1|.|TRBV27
TGTGCCAGCAGTTCAGGGACAGGGGGCGGTTATGAAGCTTTCTTT
CASSSGTGGGYEAFF
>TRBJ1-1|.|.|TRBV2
TGTGCCAGCAGTGGGGCAGGGCGGACTGAAGCTTTCTTT
CASSGAGRTEAFF
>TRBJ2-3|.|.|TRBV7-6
TGTGCCAGCAGCTTAGGCGGCTTCACAGATACGCAGTATTTT
CASSLGGFTDTQYF
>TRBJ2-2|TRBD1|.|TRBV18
TGTGCCAGCTCATCCGGGACAGGGAATACCGGGGAGCTGTTTTTT
CASSSGTGNTGELFF
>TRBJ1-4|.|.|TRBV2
TGTGCCAGCAGTGAACGATGGCAGGCCCGGACTAATGAAAAACTGTTTTTT
CASSERWQARTNEKLFF
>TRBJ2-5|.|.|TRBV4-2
TGTGCCAGCAGCCGGGAGTTCCAAGAGACCCAGTACTTC
CASSREFQETQYF
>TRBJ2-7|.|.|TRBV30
TGTGCCTGGACCGGATTAAGCGGAACAGCCTACGAGCAGTACTTC
CAWTGLSGTAYEQYF
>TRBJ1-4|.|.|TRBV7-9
TGTGCCAGCAGCCCCGGTTTATCCAGGGCCACAACTAATGAAAAACTGTTTTTT
CASSPGLSRATTNEKLFF